This T cell receptor (beta chain) was documented in a study of PD-L1 blockade in urothelial cancer. The overall study: Before enrollment, 0 to 3 chemotherapy regimens had been given to patients.

Spiked synthetic TCR analogs estimated absolute template abundance per PCR. Clones were read by immunoSEQ multiplex PCR, and TCRdb kept only the in-frame ones, dropping some. The sample records 50,000 to 65,000 clones, around 84% being singletons. CDR3 length equals 12 residues. Trimming removed 2 bases at V and 4 bases at J, with 5 bases between. Germline assignment: CDR1 SGHTA and CDR2 FQGNSA. This receptor was identified in a man aged 45-65 years with urothelial cancer. The chain combines TRBV7-2 with TRBJ2-5; D uncertain. The sequencing used PBMCs, collected around atezolizumab (anti-PD-L1) treatment. The CDR3 bases are TGTGCCAGCAGCTTATCGGTAGAGACCCAGTACTTC. Protein: CASSLSVETQYF.